The clone carrying this T cell receptor (beta chain) was counted many times. The antigen remains undetermined. This record comes from a study of T cells in Graves' hyperthyroidism and ophthalmopathy. Study in general: Blood from the periphery was taken at initial diagnosis, before any treatment.

Study-level results: Blood samples included most of the expanded thyroid clonotypes exceeding 0.001.

TCR beta CDR3 regions were amplified from RNA transcripts. The TCR CDR3 was amplified in a first-round RT-PCR using the HTBI primer set. TCRdb processed the multiplex PCR reads anew with MiXCR; each CDR3 protein has one entry. This sample has hundreds of thousands of distinct CDR3 sequences, with roughly 13% found just once. Diagnosis rested on symptoms, serum thyroxine and TRAb, thyroid ultrasound, and orbital computed tomography. Approximately 10 ml of fresh peripheral blood supplied the PBMCs. CDR1 is DFQATT and CDR2 is SNEGSKA in the germline V gene (reference sequence). The CDR3 contains 11 residues.

The sequence was obtained from a man aged 50 to 59 with Graves' ophthalmopathy. Specimen: blood. The chain couples TRBV20-1 to TRBJ2-7; D ambiguous. CDR3 DNA sequence: TGCAGCCTCGGACGGACCTACGAGCAGTACTTC. Translation gives CSLGRTYEQYF.